This is a list of T cell receptor beta chains from one sample in a study of OX40 agonist ivuxolimab in advanced cancers. Only in-frame clones appear in the TCRdb table, and some are missing; sequencing was by immunoSEQ multiplex PCR. The sample consists of around 45,000 clones, roughly 88% of them appearing once. Sequences were derived from CD4+ or CD8+ T cells sorted from blood, sampled in a trial of the OX40 agonist ivuxolimab. Receptor source: an adult with an advanced solid tumor such as melanoma, head and neck, liver or kidney cancer. Each CDR3 is given with its conserved first and last residue. A D gene is named only where the DNA matches it firmly. Clone size appears in some rows only: once, few, many, or a class for an expanded clone.

NA	TRBJ2-5	TRBV6-1	NA	CASSKGIPGETQYF	TGTGCCAGCAGTAAGGGTATCCCTGGGGAGACCCAGTACTTC
NA	TRBJ2-1	TRBV19	TRBD1	CASSINDRGLEQFF	TGTGCCAGTAGTATTAACGACAGGGGGCTGGAGCAGTTCTTC
NA	TRBJ1-2	TRBV30	NA	CAWSVRPAIYGYTF	TGTGCCTGGAGTGTACGTCCCGCGATCTATGGCTACACCTTC
few	TRBJ1-4	TRBV7-2	NA	CASGDIGHEKLFF	TGTGCCAGCGGGGACATCGGACATGAAAAACTGTTTTTT
NA	TRBJ2-7	TRBV5-1	NA	CASSSYRAPSHYEQYF	TGCGCCAGCAGCTCATACAGGGCCCCCTCACACTACGAGCAGTACTTC
NA	TRBJ2-3	TRBV4-1	TRBD1	CASSQEGRGSDTQYF	TGCGCCAGCAGCCAAGAAGGCAGGGGGTCAGATACGCAGTATTTT
once	TRBJ2-3	TRBV28	NA	CASSQGRDTQYF	TGTGCCAGCTCACAGGGCCGAGATACGCAGTATTTT
NA	TRBJ1-1	TRBV7-3	NA	CASSLKGGDTEAFF	TGTGCCAGCAGCTTAAAGGGAGGGGACACTGAAGCTTTCTTT
NA	TRBJ2-7	TRBV7-2	NA	CASSSPGGPYEQYF	TGTGCCAGCAGCTCCCCAGGCGGTCCCTACGAGCAGTACTTC
NA	TRBJ2-5	TRBV4-2	NA	CASSQGRGDQETQYF	TGTGCCAGCAGCCAAGGGAGGGGCGACCAAGAGACCCAGTACTTC
NA	TRBJ1-2	TRBV29-1	TRBD1	CSAQGGWGGGYTF	TGCAGCGCTCAAGGGGGCTGGGGGGGCGGCTACACCTTC
NA	TRBJ2-4	TRBV30	NA	CAWSVGRGTNIQYF	TGTGCCTGGAGTGTGGGTCGGGGTACAAACATTCAGTACTTC
NA	TRBJ1-1	TRBV2	NA	CASSALNTEAFF	TGTGCCAGCAGTGCTTTGAACACTGAAGCTTTCTTT
NA	TRBJ2-2	TRBV29-1	TRBD1	CSVGAGDRVTGELFF	TGCAGCGTGGGGGCCGGGGACAGGGTGACCGGGGAGCTGTTTTTT
once	TRBJ2-7	TRBV19	TRBD2	CASSPLGGALYEQYF	TGTGCCAGTAGCCCCTTGGGAGGGGCCCTCTACGAGCAGTACTTC
NA	TRBJ2-1	TRBV7-8	NA	CASSLNVFDEQFF	TGTGCCAGCAGCTTAAACGTATTCGATGAGCAGTTCTTC
once	TRBJ1-1	TRBV6-5	TRBD1	CASSPGTGGKAFF	TGTGCCAGCAGTCCCGGGACAGGGGGCAAAGCTTTCTTT
once	TRBJ1-2	TRBV6-6	NA	CASTGVVRNYGYTF	TGTGCCAGCACAGGGGTTGTTAGAAACTATGGCTACACCTTC
NA	TRBJ2-1	TRBV19	TRBD2	CASSITRTRNEQFF	TGTGCCAGTAGTATAACTAGGACTAGAAATGAGCAGTTCTTC
NA	TRBJ2-2	TRBV11-2	TRBD2	CASSLNNPPGTSLTGELFF	TGTGCCAGCAGTCTTAACAACCCTCCCGGGACTAGTCTCACCGGGGAGCTGTTTTTT
NA	TRBJ1-2	TRBV27	NA	CASSSSGVRWYGYTF	TGTGCCAGCAGTTCCTCAGGGGTTAGGTGGTATGGCTACACCTTC
few	TRBJ1-1	TRBV9	NA	CASSVGTHEEAFF	TGTGCCAGCAGCGTAGGTACGCATGAGGAAGCTTTCTTT
NA	TRBJ2-7	TRBV5-1	NA	CASRQAGGLYINEQYF	TGCGCCAGCAGGCAGGCCGGCGGTCTGTATATCAACGAGCAGTACTTC
few	TRBJ2-7	TRBV7-7	TRBD1	CASSTGEGIREQYF	TGTGCCAGCAGCACAGGGGAAGGTATCCGCGAGCAGTACTTC
NA	TRBJ1-5	TRBV6-6	NA	CASRGGRGGSNQPQHF	TGTGCCAGCAGGGGGGGAAGGGGCGGTAGCAATCAGCCCCAGCATTTT
few	TRBJ2-2	TRBV10-3	NA	CAISESTGFTGELFF	TGTGCCATCAGTGAGTCAACAGGGTTCACCGGGGAGCTGTTTTTT
few	TRBJ2-3	TRBV7-2	TRBD2	CASSLLSAGRADTQYF	TGTGCCAGCAGCCTTCTGTCAGCGGGAAGAGCAGATACGCAGTATTTT
NA	TRBJ2-7	TRBV29-1	TRBD2	CSVEGGSGSSYEQYF	TGCAGCGTTGAAGGAGGTAGCGGGAGTTCCTACGAGCAGTACTTC
few	TRBJ2-7	TRBV4-1	NA	CASSQDGSEGFTYEQYF	TGCGCCAGCAGCCAAGATGGGTCGGAGGGATTCACCTACGAGCAGTACTTC
once	TRBJ1-1	TRBV5-1	TRBD1	CASSLDRQGLAFF	TGCGCCAGCAGCTTGGATCGACAGGGTCTAGCTTTCTTT
once	TRBJ2-5	TRBV7-9	NA	CASSLGNQETQYF	TGTGCCAGCAGCTTAGGGAACCAAGAGACCCAGTACTTC
NA	TRBJ1-1	TRBV5-1	NA	CASSPTVVASSSEAFF	TGCGCCAGCAGCCCCACCGTCGTGGCCTCAAGTTCTGAAGCTTTCTTT
NA	TRBJ2-1	TRBV30	TRBD2	CAWSVGSGGAGEQFF	TGTGCCTGGAGTGTTGGTAGCGGGGGGGCCGGTGAGCAGTTCTTC